This T cell receptor (beta chain) was documented in a study of identical twins' blood T cells. Study-level points and caveats: Shared CDR3 clonotype counts tracked mainly the product of cloneset sizes. Each donor's most abundant TCRbeta clonotypes shared more CDR3 sequences with her twin than unrelated donors. V gene usage reportedly matched far better within twin pairs than unrelated donors.

Libraries were made from RNA as TCR cDNA, using a modified protocol. Each CDR3 protein is one row after TCRdb ran MiXCR on the 5' RACE reads. The top ten clones hold about 6% of a sample with 300,000 to 400,000 distinct CDR3 sequences, over 25% of them seen once. This clonotype was seen at least ten times. What it binds is unknown. The sample was PBMCs. The clonotype was recovered from a woman aged 18 to 55 in good health.

The CDR3 coding sequence is TGCAGTGCTATCCGGCTAGCGGGATACGGCCACACGAATGAGCAGTTCTTC. It is translated as CSAIRLAGYGHTNEQFF. The V and J genes are TRBV20-1 and TRBJ2-1, with 9 nucleotides matching TRBD2. This CDR3 contains 17 residues. Germline-derived CDR1 and CDR2 are DFQATT and SNEGSKA (reference sequence). V trimming: 4 bases; J trimming: 7 bases; junction bases outside the gene matches: 17.